These T cell receptor beta chains were read from a single sample in a study of cytomegalovirus exposure and HLA in healthy donors. Using immunoSEQ multiplex PCR, the repertoire was profiled, and TCRdb retains in-frame clones only, with some absent. This sample has about 120,000 clones, with about 81% found just once. The source material was PBMCs. Receptors were obtained from a middle-aged man in good health and CMV-seronegative. The CDR3 runs from the conserved cysteine through the conserved F or W.

J gene,V gene,CDR3 protein
TRBJ1-6,TRBV5-6,CASSLAGTGDLWNSPLHF
TRBJ1-4,TRBV7-3,CASSLLTREEKLFF
TRBJ2-4,TRBV4-1,CASSQVLGGGLAKNSQYF
TRBJ1-2,TRBV7-9,CASSQDRLTYGYTF
TRBJ2-2,TRBV7-9,CASSLVELTGELFF
TRBJ1-6,TRBV10-1,CASSESARGNSPLHF
TRBJ2-1,TRBV29-1,CSVATSGRASEQFF
TRBJ2-2,TRBV13,CASSPGRIGELFF
TRBJ2-4,TRBV5-1,CASSLDGDSFDIRYF
TRBJ2-7,TRBV6-5,CASSFIENSYEQYF
TRBJ2-7,TRBV9,CASSVDGTGGDEQYF
TRBJ1-2,TRBV11-2,CASSLTWADHYGYTF
TRBJ2-3,TRBV14,CASSDQPGPDRYTQYF
TRBJ2-7,TRBV9,CASSNEQGAYEQYF
TRBJ2-2,TRBV30,CAWTGTNTGELFF
TRBJ1-1,TRBV4-3,CASSMDTMNTEAFF
TRBJ1-2,TRBV5-1,CASSLEVGGNYGYTF
TRBJ1-1,TRBV5-8,CASSLPHTLNTEAFF
TRBJ2-5,TRBV4-3,CASSQDRRSGKETQYF
TRBJ2-7,TRBV6-6,CASSPQAPYEQYF
TRBJ1-2,TRBV19,CASSIRGQNGYTF
TRBJ2-2,TRBV11-2,CANEPGTGYTGELFF
TRBJ1-1,TRBV11-3,CASSSGGGNTEAFF
TRBJ2-5,TRBV27,CASSLGYRDSGKQETQYF
TRBJ2-2,TRBV29-1,CSGGPSWPRGNTGELFF
TRBJ1-4,TRBV12-5,CASGFSTPSGQEFLQGDEKLFF
TRBJ1-6,TRBV9,CASSRQGRGLVSPLHF
TRBJ2-1,TRBV7-2,CASRDGTLNEQFF
TRBJ2-1,TRBV13,CASSTETGRVISEQFF
TRBJ2-7,TRBV30,CAWSVDRHEQYF
TRBJ2-1,TRBV4-3,CASSQESSGGAGNEQFF
TRBJ1-5,TRBV27,CASSRLGGQPQHF
TRBJ1-4,TRBV30,CAWSVLDRINEKLFF
TRBJ1-3,TRBV29-1,CSVGSPQGNTIYF
TRBJ1-3,TRBV5-1,CASSFSTGVSGNTIYF
NA,TRBV4-2,CASSQDFGGPYEQYF
TRBJ1-1,TRBV10-3,CAISGQTGGLPVFVMNTEAFF
TRBJ2-1,TRBV9,CASSTRQGIYNEQFF
TRBJ2-5,TRBV7-9,CASSFGTTQETQYF
TRBJ2-1,TRBV14,CASSLRTSGASEQFF
TRBJ1-1,TRBV27,CASSRTGNTEAFF
TRBJ1-1,TRBV30,CAWGTGGWDTEAFF
TRBJ2-1,TRBV18,CASSPDSGGWSYNEQFF
TRBJ1-2,TRBV6-5,CASSYLGQGKVGYTF
TRBJ2-1,TRBV5-1,CASSRRQGAKNEQFF
TRBJ1-1,TRBV30,CAWIHWTTEPNTEAFF
TRBJ2-1,TRBV28,CASSLNQGPSGRNNEQFF
TRBJ2-7,TRBV7-9,CASSLAGARTYEQYF
TRBJ2-6,TRBV7-2,CASNLPTGGAGANVLTF
TRBJ1-1,TRBV12-5,CASGLVKGREETEAFF
TRBJ1-2,TRBV9,CASSVQGWNGYTF
TRBJ2-3,TRBV7-3,CASSLKRERADTQYF
TRBJ2-5,TRBV9,CASSTSGETQYF
TRBJ2-6,TRBV30,CAWTPSGANGLTF
TRBJ2-5,TRBV7-2,CASSRDREETQYF
NA,TRBV30,CAWSRGLGDYEQYF
TRBJ1-1,TRBV18,CASSPSTQGLATEAFF